These 10 T cell receptor beta chains were sequenced from one sample in a study of T-cell reconstitution after alpha-beta-depleted transplantation in children. Construction of the TCRbeta library involved unique molecular identifiers. One entry per CDR3 protein results from TCRdb running MiXCR on the PCR reads. Found here are hundreds of thousands of distinct CDR3 sequences, approximately 12% of them singletons; the top ten hold about 4.5%. The material sequenced was PBMCs, taken from the stem cell graft. The receptors shown here come from a human donor who donated a stem cell graft to a child with Fanconi anemia.

CDR3 DNA: TGTGCCAGCAGCCCGGCGGAGACATTGAACACTGAAGCTTTCTTT. Translation gives CASSPAETLNTEAFF. The V call is TRBV4-2, the J call TRBJ1-1; D gene ambiguous. V lost 4 bases and J lost 0, with 12 bases in between. The CDR3 has 15 residues. The V gene's germline CDR1 is LGHNA and CDR2 YNFKEQ.

The chain is built from TRBV7-6 and TRBJ1-2; 9 positions agree with TRBD1. CDR1 and CDR2 from the germline V gene are SGHVS and FNYEAQ. The CDR3 contains 16 residues. Trimming removed 5 bases from V and 4 bases from J; junction bases left unmatched: 11. The CDR3 loop is CASSAGTGSLPYGYTF. The DNA for the CDR3 is TGTGCCAGCAGCGCGGGGACAGGGAGCCTCCCCTATGGCTACACCTTC.

The V and J genes are TRBV4-3 and TRBJ2-1; TRBD1 is a possible D gene (5 bases). The CDR3 is 15 amino acids. V was pared by 6 bases and J by 5 bases, with 17 bases between. Per germline, CDR1 LGHNA and CDR2 YSLEER. CDR3 coding DNA: TGCGCCAGCAGTCCCTCAGGGTTATCCCACAATGAGCAGTTCTTC. Translated: CASSPSGLSHNEQFF.

This clonotype was seen many times. The genes are TRBV20-1 and TRBJ2-7; D gene uncertain. Trimming cost V 0 bases and J 6 bases, with 24 bases left between them. The CDR3 loop spans 17 amino acids. CDR1 and CDR2 (germline): DFQATT, SNEGSKA (reference sequence). The CDR3 reads CSARDLSRQSMLGEQYF. The DNA for the CDR3 is TGCAGTGCTAGAGATCTGAGCCGGCAGTCTATGCTTGGCGAGCAGTACTTC.

This clonotype has just a few counts. This chain connects TRBV6-1 to TRBJ2-7; 9 bases fit TRBD1. Trimming at V came to 5 bases and at J to 0 bases, leaving 2 bases not matched to a gene. The CDR3 loop spans 14 amino acids. Germline V gene sequence: CDR1 MNHNS, CDR2 SASEGT. This CDR3 reads CASSRQGDSYEQYF. CDR3 nucleotide sequence: TGTGCCAGCAGTCGACAGGGGGACTCCTACGAGCAGTACTTC.

The chain joins TRBV2 to TRBJ2-2; a weak D match, TRBD2 (6 bases). From germline, CDR1 is SNHLY and CDR2 FYNNEI. The CDR3 consists of 13 residues. Trimming shortened V by 3 bases and J by 7 bases, and 9 bases separated the two germline ends. The CDR3 DNA sequence: TGTGCCAGCAGTGATTCGGGGGACGGGGAGCTGTTTTTT. Protein: CASSDSGDGELFF.

In its sample, this clonotype was seen a few times. This chain connects TRBV30 to TRBJ2-1; D uncertain. CDR1 and CDR2 from the germline V gene are GTSNPN and SVGIG (reference sequence). Trimming pared 0 bases from V and 2 bases from J, leaving 5 bases between. The CDR3 totals 13 residues. CDR3 amino acids: CAWSVVPYNEQFF. In nucleotides, the CDR3 is TGTGCCTGGAGTGTAGTTCCCTACAATGAGCAGTTCTTC.

CDR3 in amino acids: CASSGLVNSPLHF. Here the CDR3 DNA reads TGTGCCAGCAGCGGATTAGTAAATTCACCCCTCCACTTT. This chain connects TRBV9 to TRBJ1-6; D call uncertain. V lost 3 bases, J lost 7 bases, and 8 bases lay in between. This CDR3 is built from 13 residues. CDR1 and CDR2 (germline): SGDLS, YYNGEE.

The chain employs TRBV7-8 and TRBJ2-7; TRBD2 matches 8 bases. Per germline, CDR1 SGHVS and CDR2 FQNEAQ. The V segment lost 5 bases and the J segment 4 bases; nucleotides outside the gene matches: 7. The CDR3 runs to 14 residues. The CDR3 nucleotides are TGTGCCAGCAGCCCAAGCGGGAGTTATTACGAGCAGTACGTC. Translating gives CASSPSGSYYEQYV.

This clonotype was counted only a few times. This sequence joins TRBV20-1 and TRBJ2-3; D possibly corresponds to TRBD2 (6 bases). With 5 bases removed from V and 0 bases from J, the gap between germline ends came to 12 bases. Per the germline V gene, CDR1 is DFQATT and CDR2 is SNEGSKA (reference sequence). CDR3 size: 14 residues. CDR3 nucleotide sequence: TGCAGTGCTCAACTCGGGGGTAGCACAGATACGCAGTATTTT. Encoded protein: CSAQLGGSTDTQYF.